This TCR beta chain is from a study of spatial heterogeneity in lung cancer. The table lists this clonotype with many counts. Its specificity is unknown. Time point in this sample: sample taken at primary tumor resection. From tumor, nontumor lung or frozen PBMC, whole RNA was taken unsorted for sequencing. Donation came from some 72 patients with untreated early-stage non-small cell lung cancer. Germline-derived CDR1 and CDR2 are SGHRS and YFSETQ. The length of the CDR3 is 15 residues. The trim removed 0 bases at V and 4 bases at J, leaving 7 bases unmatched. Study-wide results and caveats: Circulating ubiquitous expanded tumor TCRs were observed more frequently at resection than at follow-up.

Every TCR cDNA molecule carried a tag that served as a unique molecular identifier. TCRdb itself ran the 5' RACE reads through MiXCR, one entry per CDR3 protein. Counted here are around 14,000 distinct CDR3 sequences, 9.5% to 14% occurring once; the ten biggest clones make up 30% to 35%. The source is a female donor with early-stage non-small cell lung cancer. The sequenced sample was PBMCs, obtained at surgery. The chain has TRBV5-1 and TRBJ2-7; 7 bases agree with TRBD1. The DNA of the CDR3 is TGCGCCAGCAGCTTGGGGTTGACAGGGATTTACGAGCAGTACTTC. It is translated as CASSLGLTGIYEQYF.